A single sample is the source of the 29 T cell receptor beta chains below, sequenced in a study of vaccination effects on CD4 cells after COVID-19. It was after approximately 11 days of culture that CD4+ T cells were isolated. Either the BNT162b2 or mRNA-1273 vaccine was given to participants in two doses. The data were produced by immunoSEQ multiplex PCR, yet TCRdb's version contains in-frame clones alone and is incomplete. Here the sample spans roughly 40,000 clones, 65% to 75% being singletons. These receptors are not linked to any known antigen. This specimen was CD4+ T cells from PBMCs cultured without peptide, taken after COVID-19 vaccination. Every receptor here comes from a human donor who received a COVID-19 vaccine.

This clone was counted a few times. The CDR3 DNA is TGTGCCAGCAGTGTACCGGGACAGGGGAAGGGAGAGCAGTACTTC. Translated, it gives CASSVPGQGKGEQYF. V usage is TRBV2 and J usage is TRBJ2-7; TRBD1 aligns across 10 bases. Trimming cost V 4 bases and J 7 bases; bases outside gene matches: 10. Germline V gene sequence: CDR1 SNHLY, CDR2 FYNNEI. The CDR3 runs 15 residues.

This clone was seen just once. The genes are TRBV5-1 and TRBJ2-3; 9 nucleotides match TRBD1. V lost 2 bases, J lost 1 base, and 8 bases stayed unmatched. The CDR3 consists of 17 residues. Germline CDR1 SGHRS, CDR2 YFSETQ. CDR3: CASSLSQGAGGTDTQYF. CDR3 DNA sequence: TGCGCCAGCAGCTTATCACAGGGGGCTGGAGGCACAGATACGCAGTATTTT.

The J gene is TRBJ2-2, the V gene TRBV5-1; D is perhaps TRBD2 (8 bases). The CDR3 runs 20 residues. V gave up 3 bases and J gave up 0 bases, with 24 bases separating them. Germline CDR1 and CDR2: SGHRS and YFSETQ. CDR3: CASSYRDRISSGPNTGELFF. In DNA, the CDR3 is TGCGCCAGCAGCTACCGGGACAGAATTTCTAGCGGGCCGAACACCGGGGAGCTGTTTTTT.

This clone was counted between two and nine times. V usage is TRBV30 and J usage is TRBJ1-2; D is unclear. The length of the CDR3 is 13 residues. Germline V CDR1 and CDR2: GTSNPN, SVGIG (reference sequence). V was cut by 2 bases and J by 4 bases, with 11 bases left in between. The CDR3 protein is CAWSLGPPYGYTF. The CDR3 DNA reads as TGTGCCTGGAGTCTCGGACCCCCCTATGGCTACACCTTC.

This clone showed up just a few times. V usage is TRBV19 and J usage is TRBJ1-2; D is uncertain. The CDR3 runs 15 residues. V was pared by 5 bases and J by 1 base, with 14 bases between. CDR1 is LNHDA and CDR2 is SQIVND in the germline V gene (reference sequence). This CDR3 reads CASSPFFAVNYGYTF. CDR3 nucleotide sequence: TGTGCCAGTAGTCCCTTTTTTGCGGTTAACTATGGCTACACCTTC.

V is TRBV18 and J is TRBJ1-2; 8 nucleotides agree with TRBD1. The V segment lost 3 bases and the J segment 8 bases; nucleotides outside the gene matches: 5. CDR1 KGHSH and CDR2 LQKENI come from the germline V gene. The CDR3 loop spans 13 amino acids. The CDR3 nucleotides are TGTGCCAGCTCACCGACAGGGGAAGGAGGCTACACCTTC. Translated: CASSPTGEGGYTF. Drawing the rest from reference TRBV18 and TRBJ1-2, the complete variable domain is NAGVMQNPRHLVRRRGQEARLRCSPMKGHSHVYWYRQLPEEGLKFMVYLQKENIIDESGMPKERFSAEFPKEGPSILRIQQVVRGDSAAYFCASSPTGEGGYTFGSGTRLTVV.

V is TRBV3-1 (or the pseudogene TRBV3-2) and J is TRBJ1-4; a possible D gene is TRBD1 (5 bases). V was shortened by 1 base and J by 3 bases, with 12 bases between the two germline ends. Germline V gene lookup returns CDR1 LGHDT and CDR2 YNNKEL (reference sequence). The CDR3 runs to 16 residues. CDR3 amino acids: CASSQGGMTANEKLFF. The CDR3 DNA is TGTGCCAGCAGCCAAGGTGGGATGACAGCTAATGAAAAACTGTTTTTT.

The chain carries TRBV19 and TRBJ1-1; TRBD1 matches at 7 bases. With V trimmed by 4 bases and J by 1 base, 12 bases remained unmatched. Germline V gives CDR1 LNHDA, CDR2 SQIVND (reference sequence). The CDR3 is 17 residues long. CDR3 nucleotides: TGTGCCAGTAGTAGTCCCCCGGCCGGGACAGAGAACACTGAAGCTTTCTTT. Protein sequence: CASSSPPAGTENTEAFF.

V and J are TRBV11-2 and TRBJ1-5; maybe TRBD1 (6 bases). Looked up from germline, CDR1 is SGHAT and CDR2 is FQNNGV. Trimming pared 1 base from V and 6 bases from J, leaving 10 bases between. The CDR3 is 14 amino acids. CDR3 residues: CASSLVGGIQPQHF. DNA of the CDR3: TGTGCCAGCAGCTTAGTCGGGGGCATTCAGCCCCAGCATTTT. The complete variable domain, with remaining parts taken from reference TRBV11-2 and TRBJ1-5, reads EAGVAQSPRYKIIEKRQSVAFWCNPISGHATLYWYQQILGQGPKLLIQFQNNGVVDDSQLPKDRFSAERLKGVDSTLKIQPAKLEDSAVYLCASSLVGGIQPQHFGDGTRLSIL.

The chain combines TRBV2 with TRBJ1-3, with D possibly matching TRBD1 (6 bases). The V gene's germline CDR1 is SNHLY and CDR2 FYNNEI. The V and J ends lost 6 bases and 4 bases respectively, with 10 bases between them. The CDR3 spans 13 residues. The CDR3: CASSPDRGNTIYF. CDR3 nucleotides: TGTGCCAGCAGCCCAGACAGGGGAAACACCATATATTTT.

The rearrangement uses TRBV5-3 and TRBJ2-5; D possibly corresponds to TRBD2 (5 bases). TRBV5-3 is designated an ORF whose function remains uncertain. Trimming shortened V by 4 bases and J by 1 base, and 11 bases separated the two germline ends. The CDR3 length is 14 residues. The CDR3 loop is CARSPTSLQETQYF. As DNA, the CDR3 is TGTGCCAGAAGCCCCACTAGTCTCCAAGAGACCCAGTACTTC.

The chain links TRBV2 to TRBJ1-1; D is undetermined. This CDR3 spans 13 amino acids. The V and J ends lost 4 bases and 1 base respectively, with 7 bases between them. Germline-derived CDR1 and CDR2 are SNHLY and FYNNEI. CDR3 residues: CASSVISNTEAFF. Written as DNA, the CDR3 is TGTGCCAGCAGTGTAATTTCGAACACTGAAGCTTTCTTT. Full variable domain (remainder filled in from reference TRBV2 and TRBJ1-1): EPEVTQTPSHQVTQMGQEVILRCVPISNHLYFYWYRQILGQKVEFLVSFYNNEISEKSEIFDDQFSVERPDGSNFTLKIRSTKLEDSAMYFCASSVISNTEAFFGQGTRLTVV.

This chain joins TRBV5-1 and TRBJ2-7; 9 bases match TRBD1. The CDR3 runs 15 residues. Germline V gene sequence: CDR1 SGHRS, CDR2 YFSETQ. V gave up 0 bases and J gave up 4 bases; unmatched junction bases: 5. CDR3 DNA: TGCGCCAGCAGCTTGGCCCTGGGACAGGGTTACGAGCAGTACTTC. Encoded protein: CASSLALGQGYEQYF.

This chain links TRBV6-5 with TRBJ1-2, with D maybe TRBD1 (5 bases). V was clipped by 6 bases and J by 4 bases, with 18 bases between them. This CDR3 is built from 15 residues. Per germline, CDR1 MNHEY and CDR2 SVGAGI. The CDR3 region has the DNA TGTGCCAGCAGCCTCCGGGGGGGAGGAAGCTATGGCTACACCTTC. Translating gives CASSLRGGGSYGYTF.

The chain has TRBV10-3 and TRBJ2-3, with D unresolved. Trimming took 7 bases from V and 6 from J, leaving 14 bases between them. Germline V gene data show CDR1 as ENHRY and CDR2 as SYGVKD. This CDR3 has 13 amino acids. For the CDR3, the DNA is TGTGCCATCATTGCCTCCGGTAGCGATACGCAGTATTTT. This encodes CAIIASGSDTQYF.

The chain employs TRBV6-5 and TRBJ1-2; a weak D match, TRBD1 (5 bases). V dropped 7 bases and J dropped 1 base, with 16 bases sitting between them. The CDR3 has 15 amino acids. From germline, CDR1 is MNHEY and CDR2 SVGAGI. Here the CDR3 DNA reads TGTGCCAGCACCCCGTTTCCAGGGTTTAACTATGGCTACACCTTC. It specifies CASTPFPGFNYGYTF.

The V and J genes are TRBV7-6 and TRBJ2-5; 10 bases fit TRBD2. The CDR3 runs 15 residues. V was clipped by 3 bases and J by 3 bases; unmatched bases: 4. CDR1 is SGHVS, CDR2 FNYEAQ, per germline. CDR3 nucleotides: TGTGCCAGCAGCTTCGAAACTAGCGGGAAAGAGACCCAGTACTTC. Protein sequence: CASSFETSGKETQYF.

The rearrangement joins TRBV6-5 to TRBJ1-1; D is uncertain. The CDR3 contains 14 residues. Trimming took 8 bases from V and 2 from J, leaving 15 bases between them. From germline, CDR1 is MNHEY and CDR2 SVGAGI. The CDR3 here is CASSRLGGNTEAFF. The CDR3 DNA reads as TGTGCCAGCTCGAGATTGGGTGGTAACACTGAAGCTTTCTTT.

This clone has a handful of counts. V and J are TRBV24-1 and TRBJ2-7; D ambiguous. Trimming removed 3 bases from V and 3 bases from J, with 8 bases in between. CDR1 and CDR2 from the germline V gene are KGHDR and SFDVKD. The CDR3 extends over 13 amino acids. The CDR3 loop is CATSDAWDYEQYF. DNA for the CDR3: TGTGCCACCAGTGATGCGTGGGACTACGAGCAGTACTTC.

CDR3 sequence (DNA): TGTGCCACACAGGGGTGGGACACTGAAGCTTTCTTT. Encoded protein: CATQGWDTEAFF. The rearrangement links TRBV24-1 to TRBJ1-1; 7 nucleotides align to TRBD1. The CDR3 consists of 12 residues. From germline, CDR1 is KGHDR and CDR2 SFDVKD. The ends lost 10 bases at V and 3 bases at J; junction bases unmatched: 4.

This chain joins TRBV20-1 and TRBJ2-7; no clear D gene. Germline V gene lookup returns CDR1 DFQATT and CDR2 SNEGSKA (reference sequence). V was pared by 2 bases and J by 7 bases, with 9 bases between. CDR3 length: 11 residues. The CDR3 sequence is CSARILVEQYF. The CDR3 region has the DNA TGCAGTGCTAGAATACTCGTGGAGCAGTACTTC.

CDR3 protein: CASSPWTGGNQPQHF. For the CDR3, the DNA is TGTGCCAGCAGCCCGTGGACAGGAGGCAATCAGCCCCAGCATTTT. The chain couples TRBV5-8 to TRBJ1-5; the match to TRBD1 covers 7 bases. Per germline, CDR1 SGHTS and CDR2 YDEGEE. The CDR3 runs to 15 residues. The V and J ends lost 4 bases and 2 bases, in that order; junction bases with no gene match: 6.

The sample holds a few counts of this clone. The genes are TRBV11-1 and TRBJ1-1, with D tentatively TRBD1 (5 bases). The V gene's germline CDR1 is SGHAT and CDR2 FQDESV (reference sequence). Deletions cut 3 bases from V and 5 bases from J, with 13 bases between. The CDR3 runs 14 residues. This chain's CDR3 is CASSFDGWGTEAFF. The DNA for the CDR3 is TGTGCCAGCAGCTTTGACGGGTGGGGGACTGAAGCTTTCTTT.

The CDR3 nucleotides are TGTGCCAGCAGAAAAGGACAGGGGGCGCTTGGGGCCAACGTCCTGACTTTC. This sequence encodes CASRKGQGALGANVLTF. The chain joins TRBV5-6 to TRBJ2-6; 11 positions agree with TRBD1. V trimming: 5 bases; J trimming: 3 bases; junction bases outside the gene matches: 7. This CDR3 region has 17 residues. CDR1 is SGHDT and CDR2 is YYEEEE in the germline V gene. The complete variable domain, with remaining parts taken from reference TRBV5-6 and TRBJ2-6, reads DAGVTQSPTHLIKTRGQQVTLRCSPKSGHDTVSWYQQALGQGPQFIFQYYEEEERQRGNFPDRFSGHQFPNYSSELNVNALLLGDSALYLCASRKGQGALGANVLTFGAGSRLTVL.

V is TRBV20-1 and J is TRBJ2-2; 10 bases fit TRBD2. Germline trimming cut 7 bases from V and 7 bases from J; bases unmatched to any gene: 18. CDR1 is DFQATT, CDR2 SNEGSKA, per germline (reference sequence). This CDR3 comprises 17 residues. The CDR3 nucleotides read TGCAGTGTTAGTTCGGCGCTAGCGGGAGTCGGCGGCGGGGAGCTGTTTTTT. Its protein product is CSVSSALAGVGGGELFF.

A few counts support this clone. This sequence joins TRBV11-1 and TRBJ1-1; the match to TRBD1 covers 7 bases. Germline assignment: CDR1 SGHAT and CDR2 FQDESV (reference sequence). With V trimmed by 5 bases and J by 7 bases, 10 bases remained unmatched. The CDR3 runs 14 residues. The CDR3 DNA sequence: TGTGCCAGCAGCGCTTGGACAGGCTCCGATGAAGCTTTCTTT. Protein: CASSAWTGSDEAFF. Full variable domain (outside the CDR3, taken from reference TRBV11-1 and TRBJ1-1): EAEVAQSPRYKITEKSQAVAFWCDPISGHATLYWYRQILGQGPELLVQFQDESVVDDSQLPKDRFSAERLKGVDSTLKIQPAELGDSAMYLCASSAWTGSDEAFFGQGTRLTVV.

The V gene is TRBV11-2, the J gene TRBJ1-2; tentatively, D is TRBD1 (5 bases). The length of the CDR3 is 13 residues. Between the trimmed V and J ends, which lost 5 bases and 3 bases, there was a span of 10 bases. Germline V gene sequence: CDR1 SGHAT, CDR2 FQNNGV. The CDR3 sequence: CASSPGTDYGYTF. DNA for the CDR3: TGTGCCAGCAGCCCTGGGACCGACTATGGCTACACCTTC.

This clone has a handful of counts. The chain is built from TRBV2 and TRBJ2-7; D ambiguous. Trimming removed 9 bases at V and 0 bases at J, with 9 bases between. The CDR3 runs 12 residues. CDR1 is SNHLY, CDR2 FYNNEI, per germline. The CDR3 here is CASFSSSYEQYF. CDR3 coding DNA: TGTGCCAGTTTTTCGAGCTCCTACGAGCAGTACTTC.

A few counts support this clone. The chain carries TRBV30 and TRBJ2-7, with TRBD1 matching over 7 bases. Trimming at V came to 3 bases and at J to 4 bases, leaving 3 bases not matched to a gene. The V gene's germline CDR1 is GTSNPN and CDR2 SVGIG (reference sequence). This CDR3 comprises 12 residues. Here the CDR3 reads CAWSPTGYEQYF. CDR3 sequence (DNA): TGTGCCTGGAGCCCGACAGGGTACGAGCAGTACTTC.